One sample yielded the 24 T cell receptor beta chains listed below, sequenced in a study of blood T cell repertoires in COVID-19. The method was immunoSEQ multiplex PCR; TCRdb's version includes in-frame clones alone and lacks a portion of them. The profile shows about 120,000 clones, approximately 87% of them singletons. The material sequenced was peripheral blood. These receptors were taken from a woman in her forties or fifties with acute or convalescent COVID-19.

V is TRBV12-3 or TRBV12-4 and J is TRBJ2-1; D gene uncertain. Trimming cost V 1 base and J 10 bases, with 11 bases left between them. This CDR3 has 13 amino acids. The DNA for the CDR3 is TGTGCCAGCAGTTTAGGCCCGGTGTGGGAGCAGTTCTTC. Translating it yields CASSLGPVWEQFF.

The CDR3 reads CASRPSGSTYEQYF. Here the CDR3 DNA reads TGTGCCAGCAGGCCTAGCGGGTCTACCTACGAGCAGTACTTC. The V call is TRBV6-2 or TRBV6-3, the J call TRBJ2-7; 8 bases match TRBD2. The CDR3 is 14 amino acids. Germline CDR1 and CDR2: MNHEY and SVGEGT. Unmatched junction bases numbered 6, after V lost 6 bases and J lost 2 bases.

The chain carries TRBV5-1 and TRBJ2-3; 7 bases agree with TRBD1. V lost 0 bases and J lost 3; bases outside the gene matches: 4. CDR1 and CDR2 (germline): SGHRS, YFSETQ. The CDR3 length is 15 residues. CDR3 nucleotides: TGCGCCAGCAGCTTGGGGGGACAGTTTACAGATACGCAGTATTTT. Protein product: CASSLGGQFTDTQYF.

The chain couples TRBV7-9 to TRBJ1-2; TRBD1 might be the D (6 bases). The CDR3 loop spans 18 amino acids. From germline, CDR1 is SEHNR and CDR2 FQNEAQ (reference sequence). V was clipped by 5 bases and J by 5 bases, with 27 bases between them. CDR3 coding DNA: TGTGCCAGCAGCCCTCTTTCCGGACACAGGGAGGGGGGTTATGGCTACACCTTC. Protein: CASSPLSGHREGGYGYTF.

This clone was observed a single time. V is TRBV11-2 and J is TRBJ2-3, with D maybe TRBD1 (5 bases). Trimming removed 3 bases at V and 2 bases at J, with 9 bases between. This CDR3 contains 14 residues. Per the germline V gene, CDR1 is SGHAT and CDR2 is FQNNGV. The CDR3 DNA reads TGTGCCAGCAGCTTTGCCAGGGCCACAGATACGCAGTATTTT. It translates to CASSFARATDTQYF.

V gene TRBV2 combines with J gene TRBJ2-2, with 11 bases matching TRBD2. The CDR3 length is 16 residues. The J segment lost 5 bases and the V segment lost 3 bases, leaving 5 bases of the junction unmatched. Per germline, CDR1 SNHLY and CDR2 FYNNEI. CDR3 sequence (DNA): TGTGCCAGCAGTGAGGAACTAGCGGGAGAAACCGGGGAGCTGTTTTTT. This sequence encodes CASSEELAGETGELFF.

J is TRBJ1-2 and V is TRBV2; 8 bases align to TRBD1. V lost 0 bases to trimming and J lost 6 bases; unmatched junction nucleotides: 6. From germline, CDR1 is SNHLY and CDR2 FYNNEI. CDR3 length: 15 residues. The CDR3 coding sequence is TGTGCCAGCAGTGAAGCGGCCAGGGGGCTTCATGGCTACACCTTC. Translated: CASSEAARGLHGYTF.

The chain combines TRBV6-5 with TRBJ2-5, with 7 nucleotides matching TRBD2. V dropped 7 bases and J dropped 2; count of bases not matched to a gene: 4. This CDR3 is 13 amino acids long. Germline V gene data show CDR1 as MNHEY and CDR2 as SVGAGI. The CDR3 loop reads CASTGTIQETQYF. CDR3 coding DNA: TGTGCCAGCACCGGGACTATACAAGAGACCCAGTACTTC.

This chain links TRBV27 with TRBJ1-1, with TRBD1 matching over 10 bases. CDR3 length: 14 residues. The trim removed 8 bases at V and 3 bases at J, leaving 6 bases unmatched. Germline V lookup: CDR1 MNHEY, CDR2 SMNVEV (reference sequence). The CDR3 DNA reads as TGTGCCAGCGGGGACAGGGGACCACACACTGAAGCTTTCTTT. This gives the protein CASGDRGPHTEAFF.

The chain recombines TRBV2 with TRBJ1-2, with D tentatively TRBD1 (5 bases). CDR1 and CDR2 (germline): SNHLY, FYNNEI. The CDR3 has 13 residues. V lost 8 bases and J lost 4, with 14 bases in between. The CDR3 loop reads CASSRGYFYGYTF. The CDR3 DNA is TGTGCCAGCTCTCGGGGGTACTTCTATGGCTACACCTTC. Looking up the rest from reference TRBV2 and TRBJ1-2 gives the full variable domain: EPEVTQTPSHQVTQMGQEVILRCVPISNHLYFYWYRQILGQKVEFLVSFYNNEISEKSEIFDDQFSVERPDGSNFTLKIRSTKLEDSAMYFCASSRGYFYGYTFGSGTRLTVV.

This chain uses TRBV9 with TRBJ1-3; the D is unclear. V was pared by 4 bases and J by 4 bases, with 9 bases between. The CDR3 is 13 residues long. In germline, CDR1 is SGDLS, CDR2 YYNGEE. Here the CDR3 DNA reads TGTGCCAGCAGCCCGGGAGGGGGAAACACCATATATTTT. Amino acid sequence: CASSPGGGNTIYF.

The V gene is TRBV5-4, the J gene TRBJ2-2; weak D call: TRBD2 (5 bases). The germline gives CDR1 SGHNT, CDR2 YYREEE (reference sequence). The CDR3 has 15 amino acids. V was trimmed by 2 bases and J by 6 bases, leaving 14 bases between them. CDR3 residues: CASSFRERGPGELFF. CDR3 in DNA: TGTGCCAGCAGCTTCCGTGAACGGGGTCCCGGGGAGCTGTTTTTT. Variable domain in full (rest from reference TRBV5-4 and TRBJ2-2): ETGVTQSPTHLIKTRGQQVTLRCSSQSGHNTVSWYQQALGQGPQFIFQYYREEENGRGNFPPRFSGLQFPNYSSELNVNALELDDSALYLCASSFRERGPGELFFGEGSRLTVL.

This clone was detected a few times. The chain employs TRBV7-3 and TRBJ2-7; no firm D call. The CDR3 is 13 amino acids. Germline assignment: CDR1 SGHTA and CDR2 FQGTGA. With 2 bases removed from V and 4 bases from J, the gap between germline ends came to 9 bases. The CDR3 region is CASSLGPQYEQYF. In nucleotides, the CDR3 is TGTGCCAGCAGCTTAGGGCCGCAATACGAGCAGTACTTC. Using reference TRBV7-3 and TRBJ2-7 for the parts outside the CDR3, the full variable domain is GAGVSQTPSNKVTEKGKYVELRCDPISGHTALYWYRQSLGQGPEFLIYFQGTGAADDSGLPNDRFFAVRPEGSVSTLKIQRTERGDSAVYLCASSLGPQYEQYFGPGTRLTVT.

V usage is TRBV28 and J usage is TRBJ1-1; 10 bases line up with TRBD1. CDR1 and CDR2 (germline): MDHEN, SYDVKM. Trimming took 6 bases from V and 7 from J; bases not matched to a gene: 8. The CDR3 consists of 14 residues. The CDR3 reads CASRSGTGDVEAFF. In nucleotides, the CDR3 is TGTGCCAGCAGGTCCGGGACAGGGGATGTTGAAGCTTTCTTT.

The chain combines TRBV30 with TRBJ2-3; D ambiguous. V lost 0 bases to trimming and J lost 11 bases, with 6 bases between them. The CDR3 covers 10 residues. Germline V gene lookup returns CDR1 GTSNPN and CDR2 SVGIG (reference sequence). For the CDR3, the DNA is TGTGCCTGGAGTGTAGTACAGCAGTATTTT. It encodes CAWSVVQQYF.

The chain links TRBV6-5 to TRBJ1-2; D might be TRBD1 (5 bases). The CDR3 sequence is 14 residues long. V was pared by 0 bases and J by 3 bases, with 8 bases between. Per germline, CDR1 MNHEY and CDR2 SVGAGI. In DNA form, the CDR3 reads TGTGCCAGCAGTTACTCGAAGGGGCACTATGGCTACACCTTC. Residues: CASSYSKGHYGYTF.

CDR3 region: CASMPGGSYEQYF. CDR3 bases: TGTGCCAGCATGCCCGGGGGTTCCTACGAGCAGTACTTC. The V and J genes are TRBV7-8 and TRBJ2-7, with D maybe TRBD2 (6 bases). With 7 bases removed from V and 1 base from J, the gap between germline ends came to 11 bases. The CDR3 has 13 amino acids. Germline V gives CDR1 SGHVS, CDR2 FQNEAQ.

The chain couples TRBV3-1 (or the pseudogene TRBV3-2) to TRBJ2-5, with 13 nucleotides matching TRBD2. V shed 1 base and J 3 bases; nucleotides not matched to a gene: 5. The CDR3 runs to 17 residues. Germline-derived CDR1 and CDR2 are LGHDT and YNNKEL (reference sequence). CDR3 in amino acids: CASSQGRTSGGEETQYF. CDR3 sequence (DNA): TGTGCCAGCAGCCAAGGAAGAACTAGCGGGGGGGAAGAGACCCAGTACTTC.

V gene TRBV24-1 combines with J gene TRBJ1-1; 8 bases fit TRBD1. Germline lookup yields CDR1 KGHDR and CDR2 SFDVKD. The J segment lost 7 bases and the V segment lost 9 bases, leaving 12 bases of the junction unmatched. The CDR3 runs to 14 residues. Here the CDR3 DNA reads TGTGCCACCTCGGGCGCGGACAGGGTCGGTGAAGCTTTCTTT. Translated, it gives CATSGADRVGEAFF.

This clone was seen a few times. Distinct nucleotide sequences in the sample also encode this CDR3. The chain combines TRBV20-1 with TRBJ1-2, with no clear D. Trimming took off 3 bases at V and 6 bases at J, with 5 bases between the two ends. The germline V gene has CDR1 DFQATT and CDR2 SNEGSKA (reference sequence). There are 10 residues in the CDR3. The CDR3 nucleotides are TGCAGTGCTAGGTCCGATGGCTACACCTTC. It specifies CSARSDGYTF.

The chain joins TRBV7-3 to TRBJ1-1; tentatively, D is TRBD1 (5 bases). The CDR3 loop spans 13 amino acids. CDR1 and CDR2 from the germline V gene are SGHTA and FQGTGA. V was trimmed by 5 bases and J by 5 bases, leaving 12 bases between them. The CDR3 nucleotides read TGTGCCAGCAGCCCGGGGGGTGGAACTGAAGCTTTCTTT. Translated, it gives CASSPGGGTEAFF.

A few counts support this clone. The chain has TRBV7-2 and TRBJ2-3, with 8 bases aligning to TRBD2. The junction had 11 bases not matched to a gene; V was cut back by 7 bases and J by 2 bases. The CDR3 loop spans 16 amino acids. CDR1 is SGHTA, CDR2 FQGNSA, per germline. CDR3 coding DNA: TGTGCCAGCACAGCCGGGGGGCGGGAGGCCACAGATACGCAGTATTTT. It yields the protein CASTAGGREATDTQYF.

The gene calls are TRBV5-8 and TRBJ2-7; D perhaps matches TRBD1 (6 bases). V shed 1 base and J shed 2 bases, with 10 bases lying between them. The CDR3 consists of 14 residues. Germline lookup yields CDR1 SGHTS and CDR2 YDEGEE. CDR3 coding DNA: TGTGCCAGCAGCTTGCATACAGGGACCTACGAGCAGTACTTC. Translating gives CASSLHTGTYEQYF.

V is TRBV29-1 and J is TRBJ1-1, with D possibly TRBD1 on 6 matching bases. The germline V and J ends were trimmed by 5 bases and 1 base, with 14 bases remaining between them. Germline V gene lookup returns CDR1 SQVTM and CDR2 ANQGSEA. The CDR3 length is 14 residues. The CDR3 reads CSVRTGSQNTEAFF. CDR3 bases: TGCAGCGTTAGAACAGGGAGCCAGAACACTGAAGCTTTCTTT. Together with reference TRBV29-1 and TRBJ1-1, the CDR3 gives the full variable domain: SAVISQKPSRDICQRGTSLTIQCQVDSQVTMMFWYRQQPGQSLTLIATANQGSEATYESGFVIDKFPISRPNLTFSTLTVSNMSPEDSSIYLCSVRTGSQNTEAFFGQGTRLTVV.